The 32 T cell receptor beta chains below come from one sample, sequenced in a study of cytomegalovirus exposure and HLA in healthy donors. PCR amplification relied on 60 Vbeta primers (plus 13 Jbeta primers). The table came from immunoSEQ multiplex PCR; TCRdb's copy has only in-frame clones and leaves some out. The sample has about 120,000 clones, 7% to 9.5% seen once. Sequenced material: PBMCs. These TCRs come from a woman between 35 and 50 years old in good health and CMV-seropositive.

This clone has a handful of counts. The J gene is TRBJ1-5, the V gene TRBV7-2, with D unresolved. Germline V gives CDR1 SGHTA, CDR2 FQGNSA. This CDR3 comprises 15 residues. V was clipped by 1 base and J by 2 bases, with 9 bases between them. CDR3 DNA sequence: TGTGCCAGCAGCTTAGTTACAGAAGGCAATCAGCCCCAGCATTTT. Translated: CASSLVTEGNQPQHF.

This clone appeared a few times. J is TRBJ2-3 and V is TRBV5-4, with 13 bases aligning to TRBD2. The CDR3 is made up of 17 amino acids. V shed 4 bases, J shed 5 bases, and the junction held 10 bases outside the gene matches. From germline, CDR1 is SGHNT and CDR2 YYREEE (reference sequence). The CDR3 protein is CASSPGLAGVLRDTQYF. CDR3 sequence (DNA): TGTGCCAGCAGCCCAGGACTAGCGGGGGTCCTCAGAGATACGCAGTATTTT.

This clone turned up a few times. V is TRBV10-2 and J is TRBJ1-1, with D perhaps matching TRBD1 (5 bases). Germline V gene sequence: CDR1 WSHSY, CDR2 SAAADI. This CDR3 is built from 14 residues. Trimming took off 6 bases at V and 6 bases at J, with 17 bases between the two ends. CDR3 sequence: CASSPTGAGAEAFF. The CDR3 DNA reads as TGCGCCAGCAGCCCCACAGGTGCTGGGGCTGAAGCTTTCTTT.

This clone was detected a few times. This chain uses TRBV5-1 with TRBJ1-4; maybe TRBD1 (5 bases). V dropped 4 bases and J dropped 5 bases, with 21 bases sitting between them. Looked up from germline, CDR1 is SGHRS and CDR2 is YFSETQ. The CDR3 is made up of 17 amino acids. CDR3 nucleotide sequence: TGCGCCAGCAGCCCTACGGGCCGTGGGGGGATAAATGAAAAACTGTTTTTT. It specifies CASSPTGRGGINEKLFF. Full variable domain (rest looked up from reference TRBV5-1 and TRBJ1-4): KAGVTQTPRYLIKTRGQQVTLSCSPISGHRSVSWYQQTPGQGLQFLFEYFSETQRNKGNFPGRFSGRQFSNSRSEMNVSTLELGDSALYLCASSPTGRGGINEKLFFGSGTQLSVL.

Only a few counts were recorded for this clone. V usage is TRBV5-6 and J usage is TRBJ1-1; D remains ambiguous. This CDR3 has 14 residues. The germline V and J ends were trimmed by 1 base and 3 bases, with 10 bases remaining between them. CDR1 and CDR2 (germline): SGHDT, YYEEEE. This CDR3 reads CASSLRPRDTEAFF. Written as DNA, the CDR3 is TGTGCCAGCAGCTTGCGTCCCCGTGACACTGAAGCTTTCTTT.

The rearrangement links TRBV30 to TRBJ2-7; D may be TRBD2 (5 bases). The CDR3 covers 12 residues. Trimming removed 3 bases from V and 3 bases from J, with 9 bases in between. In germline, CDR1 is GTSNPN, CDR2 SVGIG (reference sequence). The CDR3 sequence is CAWRRVDYEQYF. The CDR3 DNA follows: TGTGCCTGGAGGAGGGTCGACTACGAGCAGTACTTC.

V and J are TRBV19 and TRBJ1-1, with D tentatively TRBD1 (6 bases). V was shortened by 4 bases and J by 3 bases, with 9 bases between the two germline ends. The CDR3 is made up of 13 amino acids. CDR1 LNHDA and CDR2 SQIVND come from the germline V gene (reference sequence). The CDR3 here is CASSTDRDTEAFF. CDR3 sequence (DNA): TGTGCCAGTAGTACGGACAGAGACACTGAAGCTTTCTTT.

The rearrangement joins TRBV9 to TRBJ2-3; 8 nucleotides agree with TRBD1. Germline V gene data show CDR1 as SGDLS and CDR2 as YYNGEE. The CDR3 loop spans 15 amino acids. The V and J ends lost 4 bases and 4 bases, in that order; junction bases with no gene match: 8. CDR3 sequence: CASSPRQGWSDTQYF. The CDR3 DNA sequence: TGTGCCAGCAGCCCGCGACAGGGGTGGTCAGATACGCAGTATTTT.

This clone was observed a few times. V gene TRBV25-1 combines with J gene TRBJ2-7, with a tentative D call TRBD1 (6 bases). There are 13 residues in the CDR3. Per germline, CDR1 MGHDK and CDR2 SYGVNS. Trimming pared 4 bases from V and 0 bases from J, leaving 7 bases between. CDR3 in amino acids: CASSGDNSYEQYF. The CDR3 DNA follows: TGTGCCAGCAGTGGGGACAACTCCTACGAGCAGTACTTC.

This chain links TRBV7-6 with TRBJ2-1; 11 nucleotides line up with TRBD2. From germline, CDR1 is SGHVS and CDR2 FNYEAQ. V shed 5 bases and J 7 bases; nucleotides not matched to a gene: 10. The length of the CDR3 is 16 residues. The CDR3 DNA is TGTGCCAGCAGCCTCCAGAGGGCTAGCGGGGGGAATGAGCAGTTCTTC. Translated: CASSLQRASGGNEQFF.

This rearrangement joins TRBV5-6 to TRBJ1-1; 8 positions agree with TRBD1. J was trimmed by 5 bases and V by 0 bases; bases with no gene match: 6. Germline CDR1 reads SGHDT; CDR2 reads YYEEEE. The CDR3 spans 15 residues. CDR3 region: CASSLAIRGPTEAFF. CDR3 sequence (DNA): TGTGCCAGCAGCTTGGCCATCAGGGGGCCGACTGAAGCTTTCTTT.

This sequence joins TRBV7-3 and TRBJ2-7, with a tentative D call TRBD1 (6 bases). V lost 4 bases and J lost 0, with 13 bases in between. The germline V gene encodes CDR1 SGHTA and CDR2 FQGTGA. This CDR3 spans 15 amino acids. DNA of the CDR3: TGTGCCAGCAGCTCTCACCGGGACACCTCCTACGAGCAGTACTTC. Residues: CASSSHRDTSYEQYF. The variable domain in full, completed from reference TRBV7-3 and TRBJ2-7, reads GAGVSQTPSNKVTEKGKYVELRCDPISGHTALYWYRQSLGQGPEFLIYFQGTGAADDSGLPNDRFFAVRPEGSVSTLKIQRTERGDSAVYLCASSSHRDTSYEQYFGPGTRLTVT.

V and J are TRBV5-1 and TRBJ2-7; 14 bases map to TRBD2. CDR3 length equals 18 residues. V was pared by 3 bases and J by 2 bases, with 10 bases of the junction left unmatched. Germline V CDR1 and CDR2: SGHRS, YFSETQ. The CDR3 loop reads CASSSRLAGGPLTYEQYF. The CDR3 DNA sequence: TGCGCCAGCAGCTCTCGACTAGCGGGGGGGCCTTTAACCTACGAGCAGTACTTC.

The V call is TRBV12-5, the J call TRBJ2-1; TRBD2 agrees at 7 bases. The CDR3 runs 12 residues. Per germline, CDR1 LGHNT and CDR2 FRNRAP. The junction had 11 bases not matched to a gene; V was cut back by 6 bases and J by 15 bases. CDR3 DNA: TGTGCTAGTGGCTTTGATAGCGGGTTTATGTTCTTC. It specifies CASGFDSGFMFF. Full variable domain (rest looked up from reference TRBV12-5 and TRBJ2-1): DARVTQTPRHKVTEMGQEVTMRCQPILGHNTVFWYRQTMMQGLELLAYFRNRAPLDDSGMPKDRFSAEMPDATLATLKIQPSEPRDSAVYFCASGFDSGFMFFGPGTRLTVL.

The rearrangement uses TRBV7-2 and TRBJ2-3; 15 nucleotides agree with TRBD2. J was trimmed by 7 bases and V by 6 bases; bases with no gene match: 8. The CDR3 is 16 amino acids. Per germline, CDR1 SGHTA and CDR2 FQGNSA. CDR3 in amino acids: CASRPGLAGGPNTQYF. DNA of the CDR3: TGTGCCAGCAGACCAGGACTAGCGGGGGGGCCAAATACGCAGTATTTT.

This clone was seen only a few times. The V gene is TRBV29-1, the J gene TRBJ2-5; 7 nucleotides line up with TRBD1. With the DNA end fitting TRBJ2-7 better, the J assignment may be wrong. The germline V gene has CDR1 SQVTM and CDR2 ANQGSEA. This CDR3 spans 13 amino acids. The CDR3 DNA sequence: TGCAGCGTTGACGGACAGGATTCCTACGAGCAGTACTTC. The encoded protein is CSVDGQDSYEQYF.

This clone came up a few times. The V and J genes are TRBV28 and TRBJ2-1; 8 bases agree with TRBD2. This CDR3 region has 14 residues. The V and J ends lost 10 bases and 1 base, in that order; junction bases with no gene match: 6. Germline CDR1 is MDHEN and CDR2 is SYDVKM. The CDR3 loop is CAIAGGLSYNEQFF. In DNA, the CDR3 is TGTGCCATTGCGGGGGGTTTATCCTACAATGAGCAGTTCTTC. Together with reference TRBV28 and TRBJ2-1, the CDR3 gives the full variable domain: DVKVTQSSRYLVKRTGEKVFLECVQDMDHENMFWYRQDPGLGLRLIYFSYDVKMKEKGDIPEGYSVSREKKERFSLILESASTNQTSMYLCAIAGGLSYNEQFFGPGTRLTVL.

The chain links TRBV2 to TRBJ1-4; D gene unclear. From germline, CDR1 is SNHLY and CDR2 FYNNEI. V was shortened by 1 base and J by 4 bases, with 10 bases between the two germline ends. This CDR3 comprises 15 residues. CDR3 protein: CASSEDISFNEKLFF. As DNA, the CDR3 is TGTGCCAGCAGTGAAGACATAAGTTTTAATGAAAAACTGTTTTTT.

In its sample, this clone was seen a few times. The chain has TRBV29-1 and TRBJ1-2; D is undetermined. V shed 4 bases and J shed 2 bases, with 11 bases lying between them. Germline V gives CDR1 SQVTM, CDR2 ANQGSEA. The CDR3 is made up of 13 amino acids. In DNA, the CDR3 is TGCAGCGTTGGGGGAGATTGGAACTATGGCTACACCTTC. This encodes CSVGGDWNYGYTF. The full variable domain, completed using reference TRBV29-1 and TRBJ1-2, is SAVISQKPSRDICQRGTSLTIQCQVDSQVTMMFWYRQQPGQSLTLIATANQGSEATYESGFVIDKFPISRPNLTFSTLTVSNMSPEDSSIYLCSVGGDWNYGYTFGSGTRLTVV.

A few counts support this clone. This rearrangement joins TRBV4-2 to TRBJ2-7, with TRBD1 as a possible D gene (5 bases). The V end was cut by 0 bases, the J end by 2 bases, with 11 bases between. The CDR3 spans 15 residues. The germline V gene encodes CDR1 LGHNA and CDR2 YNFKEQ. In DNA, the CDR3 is TGTGCCAGCAGCCAAGATCGGCAGGGAACCTACGAGCAGTACTTC. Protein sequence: CASSQDRQGTYEQYF.

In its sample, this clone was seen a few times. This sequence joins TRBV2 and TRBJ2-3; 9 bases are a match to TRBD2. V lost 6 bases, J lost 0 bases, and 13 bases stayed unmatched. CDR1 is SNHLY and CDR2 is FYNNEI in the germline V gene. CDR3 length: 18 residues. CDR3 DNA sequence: TGTGCCAGCAGGTTCTTCCCGGCGGGGGGGACTAGCACAGATACGCAGTATTTT. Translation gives CASRFFPAGGTSTDTQYF.

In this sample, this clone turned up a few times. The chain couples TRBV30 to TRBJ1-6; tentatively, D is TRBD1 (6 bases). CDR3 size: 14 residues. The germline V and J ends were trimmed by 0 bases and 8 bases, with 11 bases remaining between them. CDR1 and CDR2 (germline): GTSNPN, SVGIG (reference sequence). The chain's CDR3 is CAWSVAGADSPLHF. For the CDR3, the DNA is TGTGCCTGGAGTGTGGCAGGGGCCGATTCACCCCTCCACTTT.

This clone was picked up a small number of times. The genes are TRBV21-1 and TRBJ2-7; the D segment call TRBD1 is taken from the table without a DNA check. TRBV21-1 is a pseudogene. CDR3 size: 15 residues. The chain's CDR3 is CASSSRQFHLYEQYF. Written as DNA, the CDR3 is TGTGCCAGCAGCAGCCGACAGTTCCATCTCTACGAGCAGTACTTC.

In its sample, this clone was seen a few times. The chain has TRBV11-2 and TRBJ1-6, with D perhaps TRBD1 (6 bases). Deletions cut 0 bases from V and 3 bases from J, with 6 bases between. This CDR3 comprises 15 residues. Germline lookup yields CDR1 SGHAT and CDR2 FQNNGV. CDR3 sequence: CASSLEGGYNSPLHF. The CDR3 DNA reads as TGTGCCAGCAGCTTAGAAGGGGGCTATAATTCACCCCTCCACTTT. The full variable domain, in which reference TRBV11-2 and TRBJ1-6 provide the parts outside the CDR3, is EAGVAQSPRYKIIEKRQSVAFWCNPISGHATLYWYQQILGQGPKLLIQFQNNGVVDDSQLPKDRFSAERLKGVDSTLKIQPAKLEDSAVYLCASSLEGGYNSPLHFGNGTRLTVT.

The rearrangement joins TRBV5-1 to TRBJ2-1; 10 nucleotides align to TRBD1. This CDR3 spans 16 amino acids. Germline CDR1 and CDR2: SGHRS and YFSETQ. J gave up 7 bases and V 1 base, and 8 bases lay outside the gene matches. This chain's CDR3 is CASSLRGQGLSNEQFF. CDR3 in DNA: TGCGCCAGCAGCTTGCGGGGACAGGGGCTTTCAAATGAGCAGTTCTTC.

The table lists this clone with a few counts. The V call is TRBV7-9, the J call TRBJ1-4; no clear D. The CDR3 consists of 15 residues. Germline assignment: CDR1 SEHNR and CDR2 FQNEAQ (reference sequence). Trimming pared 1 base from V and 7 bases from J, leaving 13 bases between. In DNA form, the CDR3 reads TGTGCCAGCAGCTTAGAGGAGGCGCCGGGTGAAAAACTGTTTTTT. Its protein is CASSLEEAPGEKLFF.

In nucleotides, the CDR3 is TGTGCCAGCAGCACCCGGGACAGGGCAGAGACCCAGTACTTC. It encodes CASSTRDRAETQYF. The rearrangement joins TRBV7-9 to TRBJ2-5, with 9 bases matching TRBD1. The germline CDR1 and CDR2 sequences are SEHNR and FQNEAQ (reference sequence). This CDR3 spans 14 amino acids. The trim removed 5 bases at V and 4 bases at J, leaving 5 bases unmatched.

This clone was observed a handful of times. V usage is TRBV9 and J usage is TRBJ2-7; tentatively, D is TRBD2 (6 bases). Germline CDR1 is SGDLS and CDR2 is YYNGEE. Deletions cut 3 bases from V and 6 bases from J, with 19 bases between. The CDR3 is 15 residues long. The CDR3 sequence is CASSASPGDWVEQYF. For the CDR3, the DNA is TGTGCCAGCAGCGCCTCTCCCGGGGACTGGGTCGAGCAGTACTTC.

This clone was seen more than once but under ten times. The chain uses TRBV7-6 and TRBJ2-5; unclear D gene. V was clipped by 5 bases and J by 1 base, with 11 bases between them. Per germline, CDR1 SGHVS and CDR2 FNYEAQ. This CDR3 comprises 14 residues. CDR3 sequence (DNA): TGTGCCAGCAGCCAAAGACTCATCCAAGAGACCCAGTACTTC. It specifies CASSQRLIQETQYF.

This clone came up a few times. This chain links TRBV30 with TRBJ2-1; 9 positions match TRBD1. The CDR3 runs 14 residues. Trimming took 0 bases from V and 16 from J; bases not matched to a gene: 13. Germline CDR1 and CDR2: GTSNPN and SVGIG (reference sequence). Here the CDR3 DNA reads TGTGCCTGGAGTGTACGGGGAACAGGGGGCGCAAAATTCTTC. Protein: CAWSVRGTGGAKFF.

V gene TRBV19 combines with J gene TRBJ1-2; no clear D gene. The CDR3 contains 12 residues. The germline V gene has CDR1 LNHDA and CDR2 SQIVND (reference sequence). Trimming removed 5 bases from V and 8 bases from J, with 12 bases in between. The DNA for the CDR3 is TGTGCCAGTAGTTCCGGGTCGTTGGGCTACACCTTC. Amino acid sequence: CASSSGSLGYTF. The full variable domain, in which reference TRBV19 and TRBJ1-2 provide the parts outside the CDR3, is DGGITQSPKYLFRKEGQNVTLSCEQNLNHDAMYWYRQDPGQGLRLIYYSQIVNDFQKGDIAEGYSVSREKKESFPLTVTSAQKNPTAFYLCASSSGSLGYTFGSGTRLTVV.

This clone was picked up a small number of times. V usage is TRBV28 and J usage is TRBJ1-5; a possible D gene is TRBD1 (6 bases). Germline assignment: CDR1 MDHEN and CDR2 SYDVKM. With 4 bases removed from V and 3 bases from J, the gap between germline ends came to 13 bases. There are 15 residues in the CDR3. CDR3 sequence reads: CASSYDRTPNQPQHF. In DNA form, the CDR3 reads TGTGCCAGCAGTTACGACAGGACCCCCAATCAGCCCCAGCATTTT.